This TCR beta chain was sequenced during a study of cytomegalovirus exposure and HLA in healthy donors. In the study overall: There were fewer than 130 million unique TCR beta sequences, drawn from about 179 million T cells, in an earlier analysis. Study findings and constraints: 87-base-pair reads could not separate some V segments, including TRBV6-2 and TRBV6-3. In an earlier analysis, in 540 or so donors, most V segments appeared productive either ~87% or ~30% of the time.

In the PCR, 60 Vbeta and 13 Jbeta primers were used. Libraries were prepared by immunoSEQ multiplex PCR; TCRdb keeps only in-frame clonotypes and omits some of them. This sample has 150,000 to 180,000 clones; 80% occur once, and the top ten carry around 5.6%. V lost 2 bases, J lost 4 bases, and 11 bases stayed unmatched. CDR3 length: 18 residues. Germline CDR1 reads MNHEY; CDR2 reads SMNVEV (reference sequence). Points on this clone: Its antigen is still unknown.

Sampled while nominally healthy, donors likely had unrecorded immune exposures. The specimen was PBMCs. The sequence derives from a woman aged 40 to 50 in good health and CMV-seropositive. The chain couples TRBV27 to TRBJ1-4; 9 bases map to TRBD1. This chain's CDR3 is CASSLRGDRASHNEKLFF. DNA of the CDR3: TGTGCCAGCAGTTTACGGGGGGACAGGGCGTCCCATAATGAAAAACTGTTTTTT.